Here is one TCR beta chain with its context. The antigen is not known. These data come from a study of T cells after yellow fever vaccination. Whole-study findings and limits: Though it reached lower strength, the secondary response hit its peak faster, day 5 versus 15. The CD4 and CD8 compartments had a small share of their clonotypes in common.

The TCR cDNA carried a universal primer site and UMIs from 5'RACE template switching. Via MiXCR, TCRdb re-called the 5' RACE reads, giving one row per CDR3 protein. The sample lists fewer than 450,000 distinct CDR3 sequences, 7% to 9% occurring once. Trimming took off 2 bases at V and 4 bases at J, with 12 bases between the two ends. Germline values: CDR1 SGHRS, CDR2 YFSETQ. This CDR3 is 14 amino acids long. The chain uses TRBV5-1 and TRBJ2-5; weak D call: TRBD2 (5 bases). The sequence derives from a man between 18 and 35 years old who received the YFV17D yellow fever vaccine. The sequenced sample was PBMCs, obtained about 41 days after the first yellow fever vaccination. CDR3 residues: CASSFVEGGETQYF. For the CDR3, the DNA is TGCGCCAGCAGCTTCGTAGAGGGTGGAGAGACCCAGTACTTC.